The entry below describes one TCR beta chain. Its antigen is not identified. Purity above 95% was achieved in all sorted populations. This entry comes from a study of beta chain features in type 1 diabetes. Overall study findings and caveats: TCRB rearrangement may or may not be influenced by HLA type; here this remained unresolved. In the patient group, naive, central memory and Treg TCRB repertoires seemed more alike than in the healthy donor group. All four CD4+ subsets of Type 1 diabetes patients contained TCRB CDR3s that were moderately but significantly shorter. More deletions and fewer insertions at VDJ junctions were seen in type 1 diabetes patients.

Germline values: CDR1 SGHDN, CDR2 FVKESK. CDR3 length: 15 amino acids. With V trimmed by 4 bases and J by 2 bases, 2 bases remained unmatched. Every isolated RNA sample was fully reverse transcribed, so sequencing captured expressed TCRB transcripts. Clones were read by immunoSEQ multiplex PCR, and TCRdb kept only the in-frame ones, dropping some. The repertoire holds 300,000 to 350,000 clones, with approximately 12% as singletons. The source is a woman aged 18-35 years with type 1 diabetes. V gene TRBV14 combines with J gene TRBJ2-2; 9 positions match TRBD2. The sample comprised naive CD4+ T cells from blood. CDR3 sequence reads: CASSPGTSNTGELFF. CDR3 DNA: TGTGCCAGCAGCCCAGGGACTAGCAACACCGGGGAGCTGTTTTTT.